Each of the 10 T cell receptor beta chains below was sequenced from the same sample in a study of glioma-infiltrating T cells (dated by TCRdb to the mid-2010s). Sequencing was carried out with an Illumina MiSeq. TCR alpha and beta CDR3 regions were amplified with the iRepertoire nested amplicon-rescue multiplex PCR (arm-PCR) platform from RNA. The public reads were run again by TCRdb, first through fastp at Q25 and then through MiXCR, and only productive beta chains were kept. CDR3 protein sequences are deduplicated, and each keeps its most common genes and DNA. This sample holds approximately 110,000 distinct CDR3 sequences; less than 30% were observed only once. The ten most abundant clones make up 13% to 15% of the sample. The sequencing sample was made of glioma tissue, nonneoplastic brain tissue, or PBMCs (not recorded which). These receptors were collected from a human donor with low-grade glioma or glioblastoma, undergoing nonglioma brain surgery, or in good health (not recorded which).

There are many counts of this clonotype. V is TRBV7-8 and J is TRBJ2-1; 9 bases match TRBD2. Germline loops: CDR1 SGHVS, CDR2 FQNEAQ. There are 15 residues in the CDR3. V gave up 0 bases and J gave up 8 bases; unmatched junction bases: 5. CDR3 in DNA: TGTGCCAGCAGCTTAGCTGGCGGGAGGGCCGATGAGCAGTTCTTC. It encodes CASSLAGGRADEQFF. Full variable domain (missing parts from reference TRBV7-8 and TRBJ2-1): GAGVSQSPRYKVAKRGQDVALRCDPISGHVSLFWYQQALGQGPEFLTYFQNEAQLDKSGLPSDRFFAERPEGSVSTLKIQRTQQEDSAVYLCASSLAGGRADEQFFGPGTRLTVL.

This clonotype was detected only a few times. A much larger clone lies a single base off, so this may be a read error. The chain couples TRBV6-6 to TRBJ2-5; D gene uncertain. The CDR3 has 17 amino acids. CDR1 MNHNY and CDR2 SVGAGI come from the germline V gene (reference sequence). This chain's CDR3 is CASSYRTIQASQENQYF. The CDR3 nucleotides are TGTGCCAGCAGTTACCGCACTATTCAAGCCAGTCAAGAGAACCAGTACTTC.

This clonotype was picked up a small number of times. One base away lies a much larger clone, so this may be a sequencing read error. V gene TRBV6-2 or TRBV6-3 combines with J gene TRBJ2-1; D is uncertain. The germline V gene has CDR1 MNHEY and CDR2 SVGEGT. The CDR3 totals 14 residues. CDR3 residues: CTSSYGRYTHEQFF. CDR3 bases: TGTACCAGCAGTTACGGAAGGTATACCCATGAGCAGTTCTTC.

This clonotype was counted ten times or more. V and J are TRBV6-1 and TRBJ1-5, with D tentatively TRBD1 (5 bases). The germline V and J ends were trimmed by 5 bases and 3 bases, with 11 bases remaining between them. The CDR3 has 14 residues. The germline V gene has CDR1 MNHNS and CDR2 SASEGT. CDR3 amino acids: CASSYAGPNQPQHF. The DNA for the CDR3 is TGTGCCAGCAGTTACGCGGGGCCCAATCAGCCCCAGCATTTT.

This clonotype was found a few times. The chain has TRBV7-2 and TRBJ2-3; TRBD2 aligns across 12 bases. The length of the CDR3 is 16 residues. V dropped 1 base and J dropped 4; count of bases not matched to a gene: 3. The germline V gene encodes CDR1 SGHTA and CDR2 FQGNSA. CDR3 protein: CASSLGLAGVSDTQYF. The CDR3 DNA sequence: TGTGCCAGCAGCTTAGGACTAGCGGGAGTGTCAGATACGCAGTATTTT.

This clonotype turned up a few times. V usage is TRBV29-1 and J usage is TRBJ1-5; D not resolved. The CDR3 runs 12 residues. Per germline, CDR1 SQVTM and CDR2 ANQGSEA. V lost 5 bases, J lost 7 bases, and 12 bases lay in between. CDR3 amino acids: CSVRTLDQPQHF. CDR3 in DNA: TGCAGCGTTAGGACCCTGGACCAGCCCCAGCATTTT.

Notes on this clonotype: A read error may explain this, as a much larger clone is one base away. The V gene is TRBV15, the J gene TRBJ2-7; either TRBD1 or TRBD2 may supply D (5 bases each). Germline assignment: CDR1 LNHNV and CDR2 YYDKDF (reference sequence). The CDR3 has 18 residues. The CDR3 loop reads CATSGDRAGSARSGEQYF. The CDR3 DNA sequence: TGTGCCACCAGCGGAGATCGGGCAGGGAGCGCTAGATCAGGGGAGCAGTACTTC.

This clonotype occurred many times. The V call is TRBV6-6, the J call TRBJ2-1, with 7 bases fitting TRBD2. CDR3 size: 15 residues. V dropped 0 bases and J dropped 9; count of bases not matched to a gene: 8. CDR1 MNHNY and CDR2 SVGAGI come from the germline V gene (reference sequence). This CDR3 reads CASSYSGGERGEQFF. The DNA of the CDR3 is TGTGCCAGCAGTTACTCGGGGGGGGAGCGTGGTGAGCAGTTCTTC.

Concerning this clonotype: This may stem from a read error, because a much larger clone lies one nucleotide away. The chain is built from TRBV14 and TRBJ2-3; 7 bases agree with TRBD2. This CDR3 spans 13 amino acids. From germline, CDR1 is SGHDN and CDR2 FVKESK. CDR3: CASSLLAPDTPYF. In DNA, the CDR3 is TGTGCCAGCAGCCTACTAGCGCCAGATACGCCGTATTTT.

This clonotype was seen only a few times. This chain links TRBV29-1 with TRBJ2-7; 11 bases are a match to TRBD1. The germline gives CDR1 SQVTM, CDR2 ANQGSEA. The CDR3 covers 12 residues. With V trimmed by 6 bases and J by 6 bases, 4 bases remained unmatched. CDR3 nucleotides: TGCAGCGTCGGACAGGGGGCGGGCGAGCAGTACTTC. This translates into CSVGQGAGEQYF.